This entry lists 24 T cell receptor beta chains sequenced from one sample in a study of T cell changes during pregnancy in multiple sclerosis (dated 2019 in TCRdb). The library relied on the immunoSEQ multiplex PCR assay. The table comes from immuneACCESS by way of TCRdb, which keeps in-frame sequences with V and J called. Part of the clones is missing from these tables; in studies checked, under half for an unresolved V gene and the rest for unknown reasons. This sample comprises about 86,000 clones, approximately 90% of them detected only once. Clones ranked in the top ten supply around 1.7% of the sample. This sample comprised peripheral blood, obtained in the first trimester of pregnancy. The receptors were gathered from a female donor in good health, enrolled as a control in a pregnancy study.

This clone is a singleton in its sample. This sequence joins TRBV25-1 and TRBJ1-5, with D uncertain. Trimming left V 7 bases short and J 3 bases short, with 19 bases between. Germline CDR1 and CDR2: MGHDK and SYGVNS. The length of the CDR3 is 16 residues. The CDR3 loop is CASNRRGPAYNQPQHF. The CDR3 nucleotides read TGTGCCAGCAATCGTAGAGGGCCCGCGTACAATCAGCCCCAGCATTTT.

The chain combines TRBV7-9 with TRBJ2-1, with 7 bases lining up with TRBD2. Germline V gives CDR1 SEHNR, CDR2 FQNEAQ (reference sequence). The CDR3 covers 15 residues. The V gene end was trimmed by 7 bases and the J gene end by 8 bases; junction bases not matched to a gene: 14. CDR3 coding DNA: TGTGCCAGCACCCCCATGGGCGGGGGTCGAGATGAGCAGTTCTTC. Amino acids: CASTPMGGGRDEQFF. Full variable domain (outside the CDR3, taken from reference TRBV7-9 and TRBJ2-1): DTGVSQNPRHKITKRGQNVTFRCDPISEHNRLYWYRQTLGQGPEFLTYFQNEAQLEKSRLLSDRFSAERPKGSFSTLEIQRTEQGDSAMYLCASTPMGGGRDEQFFGPGTRLTVL.

The V gene is TRBV4-2, the J gene TRBJ2-3; 7 bases are shared with TRBD2. CDR1 and CDR2 (germline): LGHNA, YNFKEQ. The CDR3 runs to 17 residues. The ends lost 4 bases at V and 2 bases at J; junction bases unmatched: 12. CDR3 in DNA: TGTGCCAGCAGCCCCCCGGGGAGCGGGGCCGACACAGATACGCAGTATTTT. This codes for CASSPPGSGADTDTQYF.

This rearrangement joins TRBV4-2 to TRBJ2-7; tentative D call: TRBD1 (6 bases). CDR3 length: 16 residues. The germline V and J ends were trimmed by 1 base and 2 bases, with 15 bases remaining between them. CDR1 and CDR2 from the germline V gene are LGHNA and YNFKEQ. In DNA form, the CDR3 reads TGTGCCAGCAGCCAAGCCTCACAGGCAGGGGCCTACGAGCAGTACTTC. Encoded protein: CASSQASQAGAYEQYF.

The CDR3 nucleotides are TGTGCCAGCAGCCCGAGGGTGTTAGCCAAAAACATTCAGTACTTC. This codes for CASSPRVLAKNIQYF. The V gene is TRBV5-6, the J gene TRBJ2-4; D may be TRBD2 (5 bases). The V gene's germline CDR1 is SGHDT and CDR2 YYEEEE. V lost 4 bases and J 0 bases, leaving 11 bases between the germline ends. The CDR3 runs 15 residues.

The V and J genes are TRBV7-8 and TRBJ2-7; TRBD1 matches at 8 bases. The germline V gene has CDR1 SGHVS and CDR2 FQNEAQ. Trimming at V came to 1 base and at J to 9 bases, leaving 14 bases not matched to a gene. This CDR3 contains 16 residues. The CDR3 nucleotides read TGTGCCAGCAGCTTAGTCTCGGGGACAGGTTTAAGCGGGCAGTACTTC. Encoded protein: CASSLVSGTGLSGQYF. The full variable domain, completed using reference TRBV7-8 and TRBJ2-7, is GAGVSQSPRYKVAKRGQDVALRCDPISGHVSLFWYQQALGQGPEFLTYFQNEAQLDKSGLPSDRFFAERPEGSVSTLKIQRTQQEDSAVYLCASSLVSGTGLSGQYFGPGTRLTVT.

V gene TRBV7-2 combines with J gene TRBJ2-7, with TRBD1 as a possible D gene (6 bases). The ends were cut back, 5 bases at V and 5 bases at J, with 16 bases in the middle. Germline V gene data show CDR1 as SGHTA and CDR2 as FQGNSA. The CDR3 totals 14 residues. DNA of the CDR3: TGTGCCAGCAGCCAACAGGGAATTGGGGACGAGCAGTACTTC. Protein: CASSQQGIGDEQYF.

This clone was recorded once. V and J are TRBV7-3 and TRBJ2-2; D is unresolved. The CDR3 extends over 14 amino acids. The germline CDR1 and CDR2 sequences are SGHTA and FQGTGA. The V and J ends lost 6 bases and 7 bases respectively, with 15 bases between them. This chain's CDR3 is CASSYRSQDGELFF. The CDR3 bases are TGTGCCAGCAGTTATCGATCCCAGGACGGGGAGCTGTTTTTT.

The rearrangement links TRBV2 to TRBJ2-3, with D hard to call. Germline V gene lookup returns CDR1 SNHLY and CDR2 FYNNEI. The V and J ends lost 8 bases and 2 bases respectively, with 11 bases between them. The length of the CDR3 is 13 residues. The CDR3 region is CASSVSFTDTQYF. The CDR3 nucleotides read TGTGCCAGCTCGGTCTCTTTCACAGATACGCAGTATTTT.

The table lists this clone with a count of one. The chain recombines TRBV7-8 with TRBJ1-4; D possibly corresponds to TRBD1 (6 bases). Germline CDR1 is SGHVS and CDR2 is FQNEAQ. Deletions cut 3 bases from V and 0 bases from J, with 8 bases between. CDR3 length: 15 residues. In nucleotides, the CDR3 is TGTGCCAGCAGCTTCAACAGGGCAACTAATGAAAAACTGTTTTTT. It yields the protein CASSFNRATNEKLFF.

J is TRBJ1-2 and V is TRBV4-1; 7 bases are a match to TRBD1. Germline trimming cut 8 bases from V and 8 bases from J; bases unmatched to any gene: 14. From germline, CDR1 is MGHRA and CDR2 YSYEKL. This CDR3 is 14 amino acids long. The CDR3 nucleotides are TGCGCCAGCGCCATATTACAGGGGTTGGAAGGCTACACCTTC. Encoded protein: CASAILQGLEGYTF.

V and J are TRBV7-6 and TRBJ2-5; 10 bases line up with TRBD2. From germline, CDR1 is SGHVS and CDR2 FNYEAQ. The CDR3 is 15 amino acids. V was clipped by 0 bases and J by 4 bases; unmatched bases: 2. The CDR3 DNA sequence: TGTGCCAGCAGCTTAGCTAGCGGGGGGCGAGAGACCCAGTACTTC. This encodes CASSLASGGRETQYF.

The chain uses TRBV18 and TRBJ1-6; 9 positions agree with TRBD1. CDR1 and CDR2 from the germline V gene are KGHSH and LQKENI. V shed 2 bases and J 9 bases; nucleotides not matched to a gene: 11. The CDR3 is 17 residues long. The CDR3 sequence is CASSPREQGAVSSPLHF. CDR3 in DNA: TGTGCCAGCTCACCAAGGGAACAGGGGGCGGTTAGTTCACCCCTCCACTTT.

The chain carries TRBV4-3 and TRBJ1-2; no definite D call. There are 14 residues in the CDR3. Trimming left V 1 base short and J 4 bases short, with 10 bases between. The germline V gene encodes CDR1 LGHNA and CDR2 YSLEER. DNA for the CDR3: TGCGCCAGCAGCCAAGTGTGGGGAGGCTATGGCTACACCTTC. The encoded protein is CASSQVWGGYGYTF.

The chain couples TRBV5-5 to TRBJ2-7; D perhaps matches TRBD1 (5 bases). V was shortened by 1 base and J by 5 bases, with 13 bases between the two germline ends. CDR3 size: 14 residues. Germline V gene lookup returns CDR1 SGHKS and CDR2 YYEKEE (reference sequence). CDR3 sequence reads: CASSLSQGVNEQYF. The DNA for the CDR3 is TGTGCCAGCAGCTTGTCCCAGGGCGTCAACGAGCAGTACTTC.

This chain links TRBV30 with TRBJ2-7; TRBD1 is a possible D gene (6 bases). This CDR3 contains 14 residues. CDR1 GTSNPN and CDR2 SVGIG come from the germline V gene (reference sequence). Trimming pared 0 bases from V and 4 bases from J, leaving 13 bases between. The CDR3 DNA reads as TGTGCCTGGAGTGTGGAATCAACAGGGTACGAGCAGTACTTC. It specifies CAWSVESTGYEQYF. Drawing the rest from reference TRBV30 and TRBJ2-7, the complete variable domain is SQTIHQWPATLVQPVGSPLSLECTVEGTSNPNLYWYRQAAGRGLQLLFYSVGIGQISSEVPQNLSASRPQDRQFILSSKKLLLSDSGFYLCAWSVESTGYEQYFGPGTRLTVT.

The V call is TRBV28, the J call TRBJ1-6; D gene ambiguous. V shed 4 bases and J shed 4 bases, with 8 bases lying between them. The CDR3 is made up of 14 amino acids. CDR1 MDHEN and CDR2 SYDVKM come from the germline V gene. CDR3 amino acids: CASSSRRYNSPLHF. CDR3 coding DNA: TGTGCCAGCAGTTCCAGGAGGTATAATTCACCCCTCCACTTT.

The V call is TRBV18, the J call TRBJ2-7; unclear D gene. V was trimmed by 6 bases and J by 4 bases, leaving 10 bases between them. In germline, CDR1 is KGHSH, CDR2 LQKENI. This CDR3 comprises 12 residues. The CDR3 loop reads CASSSRKYEQYF. The CDR3 DNA reads TGTGCCAGCTCCTCGAGAAAGTACGAGCAGTACTTC.

The chain couples TRBV11-2 to TRBJ1-1; no firm D call. V was trimmed by 6 bases and J by 6 bases, leaving 20 bases between them. Germline V lookup: CDR1 SGHAT, CDR2 FQNNGV. The length of the CDR3 is 15 residues. This CDR3 reads CASRAPGRIGAEAFF. CDR3 nucleotides: TGTGCCAGCAGAGCACCCGGGAGGATCGGCGCTGAAGCTTTCTTT.

The chain joins TRBV4-3 to TRBJ1-4; 7 positions agree with TRBD1. Germline V gives CDR1 LGHNA, CDR2 YSLEER. This CDR3 spans 16 amino acids. Germline trimming cut 0 bases from V and 4 bases from J; bases unmatched to any gene: 5. CDR3 in DNA: TGCGCCAGCAGCCAAGAGTTCGGGACAGTTAATGAAAAACTGTTTTTT. Translation gives CASSQEFGTVNEKLFF.

This clone was seen only once. The chain is built from TRBV6-6 and TRBJ1-5; tentatively, D is TRBD1 (6 bases). This CDR3 comprises 13 residues. The V gene lost 6 bases and the J gene lost 3 bases, with 9 bases spanning the gap. CDR1 MNHNY and CDR2 SVGAGI come from the germline V gene (reference sequence). This CDR3 is CASRDSANQPQHF. The CDR3 DNA is TGTGCCAGCAGGGACAGCGCCAATCAGCCCCAGCATTTT.

The V call is TRBV7-9, the J call TRBJ2-7, with 9 bases fitting TRBD1. Trimming removed 5 bases from V and 2 bases from J; junction bases left unmatched: 4. The CDR3 spans 14 residues. Germline values: CDR1 SEHNR, CDR2 FQNEAQ (reference sequence). The CDR3 nucleotides read TGTGCCAGCAGCCGCCGGGACAGGGCCTACGAGCAGTACTTC. Protein sequence: CASSRRDRAYEQYF.

Concerning this clone: Additional DNA sequences in this sample encode the identical CDR3. The chain is built from TRBV4-2 and TRBJ2-7; 8 bases agree with TRBD1. In germline, CDR1 is LGHNA, CDR2 YNFKEQ. This CDR3 contains 14 residues. Unmatched junction bases numbered 1, after V lost 1 base and J lost 2 bases. The CDR3, as DNA: TGTGCCAGCAGCCAAGGACAGGGGACCTACGAGCAGTACTTC. Its protein product is CASSQGQGTYEQYF.

The chain links TRBV5-1 to TRBJ2-7; 8 positions match TRBD1. Trimming took 4 bases from V and 3 from J; bases not matched to a gene: 6. This CDR3 is built from 14 residues. Looked up from germline, CDR1 is SGHRS and CDR2 is YFSETQ. The CDR3 nucleotides are TGCGCCAGCAGCGACCGGACAGGGAACTACGAGCAGTACTTC. Amino acid sequence: CASSDRTGNYEQYF.